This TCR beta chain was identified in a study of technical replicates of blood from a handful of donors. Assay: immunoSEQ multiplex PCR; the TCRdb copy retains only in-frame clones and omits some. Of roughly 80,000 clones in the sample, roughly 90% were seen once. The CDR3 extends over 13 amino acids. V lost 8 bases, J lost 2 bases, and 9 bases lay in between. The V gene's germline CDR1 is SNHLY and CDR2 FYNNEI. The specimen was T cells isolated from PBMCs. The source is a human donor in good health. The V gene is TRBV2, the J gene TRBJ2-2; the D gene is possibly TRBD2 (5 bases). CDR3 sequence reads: CASRGPNTGELFF. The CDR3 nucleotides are TGTGCCAGCCGGGGTCCTAACACCGGGGAGCTGTTTTTT.